This T cell receptor beta chain derives from a study of OX40 agonist ivuxolimab in advanced cancers. As for the study in general: An agonistic human IgG2 monoclonal antibody against OX40 (CD134) was given. Patients with hepatocellular carcinoma, melanoma, renal cell or head and neck cancer made up the dose-escalation patients.

The length of the CDR3 is 17 residues. Germline V gives CDR1 SGHRS, CDR2 YFSETQ. V gave up 3 bases and J gave up 5 bases; unmatched junction bases: 11. The assay was immunoSEQ multiplex PCR, and TCRdb's table has in-frame clones only and misses some. The table lists 50,000 to 55,000 clones, 75% to 90% of them singletons. Study results and caveats: Still undetermined is the antigen specificity of the expanded peripheral T cells.

Autoimmune disease history or systemic immunosuppression led to patients being barred. For this clone: Its specificity is unknown.

Here the sequenced sample was CD4+ or CD8+ T cells sorted from blood, taken in a trial of the OX40 agonist ivuxolimab. This receptor was identified in an adult with an advanced solid tumor such as melanoma, head and neck, liver or kidney cancer. The chain has TRBV5-1 and TRBJ2-1; 10 bases match TRBD2. The CDR3 spells CASSYTPTSGANNEQFF. The CDR3 region has the DNA TGCGCCAGCAGCTATACACCTACTAGCGGGGCTAACAATGAGCAGTTCTTC.